This T cell receptor (beta chain) comes out of a study of blood T cell repertoires in COVID-19. Clones were sequenced by immunoSEQ multiplex PCR, and TCRdb holds only the in-frame ones, with some missing. The profile shows roughly 400,000 clones, about 90% of them singletons. The CDR3 spans 17 residues. Germline CDR1 MNHNS, CDR2 SASEGT. J lost 6 bases, V lost 4 bases, and 15 bases had no gene match. V is TRBV6-1 and J is TRBJ1-5; 7 bases map to TRBD1. The specimen sequenced was peripheral blood. The receptor was isolated from a woman aged 60-75 years with COVID-19, enrolled during active disease. The CDR3 DNA sequence: TGTGCCAGCAGTGGCATTGCGAACAGGGGCAGGGTTCAGCCCCAGCATTTT. Its protein is CASSGIANRGRVQPQHF.